This TCR beta chain was profiled in a study of T-cell memory formation after mild COVID-19. Study-level results: Still unconfirmed is whether the second-wave clones peaking on day 37 recognized SARS-CoV-2.

As for this clonotype: Antigen specificity is unknown.

MiXCR, run by TCRdb on the 5' RACE reads, gives a single entry per CDR3 protein. Found here are 450,000 to 650,000 distinct CDR3 sequences, around 17% of them singletons; the top ten hold more than 10%. Germline V gene lookup returns CDR1 MGHDK and CDR2 SYGVNS. Trimming took off 3 bases at V and 0 bases at J, with 8 bases between the two ends. The CDR3 loop spans 14 amino acids. Sequenced: PBMCs or a T cell subset sorted from them (not recorded which). The J gene is TRBJ2-5, the V gene TRBV25-1; the D gene is possibly TRBD2 (6 bases). The TCR comes from an adult woman who had mild COVID-19 (a few samples of this study predate the infection). Cell type and time point are not known. The CDR3 loop reads CASSDREYQETQYF. Written as DNA, the CDR3 is TGTGCCAGCAGTGATCGGGAGTACCAAGAGACCCAGTACTTC.